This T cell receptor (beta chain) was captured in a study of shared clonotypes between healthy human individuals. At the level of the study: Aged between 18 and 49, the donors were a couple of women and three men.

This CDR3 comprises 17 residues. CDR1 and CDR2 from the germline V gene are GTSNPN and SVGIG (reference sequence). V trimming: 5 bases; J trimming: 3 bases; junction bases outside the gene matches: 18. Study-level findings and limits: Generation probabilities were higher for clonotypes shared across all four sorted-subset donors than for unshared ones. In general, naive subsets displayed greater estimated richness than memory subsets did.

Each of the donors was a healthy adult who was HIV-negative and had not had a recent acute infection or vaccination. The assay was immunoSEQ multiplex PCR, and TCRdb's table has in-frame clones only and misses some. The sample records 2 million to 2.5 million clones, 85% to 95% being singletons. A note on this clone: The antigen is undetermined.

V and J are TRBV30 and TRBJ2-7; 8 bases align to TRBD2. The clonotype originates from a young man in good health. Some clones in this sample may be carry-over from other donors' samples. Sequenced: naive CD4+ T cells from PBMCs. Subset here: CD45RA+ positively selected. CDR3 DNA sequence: TGTGCCTGGGACCTGGGGCTAGCGGGTTTGGCCCGCTACGAGCAGTACTTC. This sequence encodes CAWDLGLAGLARYEQYF.